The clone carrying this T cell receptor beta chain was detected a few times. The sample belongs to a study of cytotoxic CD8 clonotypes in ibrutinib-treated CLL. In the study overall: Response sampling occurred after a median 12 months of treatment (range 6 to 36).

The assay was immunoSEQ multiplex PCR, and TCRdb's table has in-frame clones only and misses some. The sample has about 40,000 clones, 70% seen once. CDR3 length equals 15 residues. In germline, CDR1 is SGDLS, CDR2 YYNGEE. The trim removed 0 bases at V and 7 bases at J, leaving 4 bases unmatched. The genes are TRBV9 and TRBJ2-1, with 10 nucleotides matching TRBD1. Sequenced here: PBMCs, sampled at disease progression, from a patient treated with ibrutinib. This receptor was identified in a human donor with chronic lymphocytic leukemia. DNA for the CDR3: TGTGCCAGCAGCGTAGCCCGGGACAGGGGAAATGAGCAGTTCTTC. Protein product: CASSVARDRGNEQFF.